Following are 14 T cell receptor beta chains from one sample sequenced in a study of blood T cell repertoires in COVID-19. Sequencing was performed with immunoSEQ multiplex PCR; in TCRdb, only in-frame clones are kept and a portion is missing. The table lists 100,000 to 150,000 clones, approximately 92% of them singletons, with 25% to 30% in the top ten. The source material was peripheral blood. The receptors originated from a man aged 65-85 years with active or convalescent COVID-19.

The gene calls are TRBV27 and TRBJ1-1; tentatively, D is TRBD1 (6 bases). In germline, CDR1 is MNHEY, CDR2 SMNVEV (reference sequence). V lost 3 bases and J 1 base, leaving 9 bases between the germline ends. This CDR3 contains 14 residues. The CDR3 reads CASSFRGGNTEAFF. The CDR3 DNA is TGTGCCAGCAGTTTTCGAGGGGGGAACACTGAAGCTTTCTTT.

This rearrangement joins TRBV18 to TRBJ2-7; TRBD1 aligns across 8 bases. V dropped 6 bases and J dropped 2; count of bases not matched to a gene: 9. The V gene's germline CDR1 is KGHSH and CDR2 LQKENI. This CDR3 comprises 15 residues. The CDR3 sequence is CASSPWTGKTYEQYF. CDR3 sequence (DNA): TGTGCCAGCTCCCCTTGGACAGGGAAGACCTACGAGCAGTACTTC.

The rearrangement uses TRBV28 and TRBJ2-7; 14 bases agree with TRBD2. This CDR3 region has 15 residues. Germline V lookup: CDR1 MDHEN, CDR2 SYDVKM. The V segment lost 6 bases and the J segment 7 bases; nucleotides outside the gene matches: 8. CDR3 in amino acids: CASSYGTSGRYEQYF. Here the CDR3 DNA reads TGTGCCAGCAGCTATGGGACTAGCGGGAGATATGAGCAGTACTTC.

V gene TRBV6-5 combines with J gene TRBJ2-7; perhaps TRBD2 as D (6 bases). The V end was cut by 0 bases, the J end by 3 bases, with 15 bases between. The CDR3 totals 16 residues. The germline gives CDR1 MNHEY, CDR2 SVGAGI. In nucleotides, the CDR3 is TGTGCCAGCAGTTACTCAGCCGTAGCGGTAGGCTACGAGCAGTACTTC. It codes for CASSYSAVAVGYEQYF.

The chain uses TRBV15 and TRBJ2-7; no clear D. Germline V gene data show CDR1 as LNHNV and CDR2 as YYDKDF (reference sequence). The CDR3 has 15 residues. Trimming removed 0 bases from V and 2 bases from J, with 11 bases in between. As DNA, the CDR3 is TGTGCCACCAGCAGAGACGAGGCGCTTACCTACGAGCAGTACTTC. It codes for CATSRDEALTYEQYF.

This clone was seen a single time. The J gene is TRBJ1-2, the V gene TRBV15, with 8 bases matching TRBD1. After removal of 1 base from V and 2 bases from J, the junction contained 9 bases not matched to a gene. Germline CDR1 and CDR2: LNHNV and YYDKDF (reference sequence). This CDR3 region has 17 residues. This CDR3 reads CATSRGPGGSLNYGYTF. CDR3 coding DNA: TGTGCCACCAGCAGAGGTCCAGGGGGCTCACTAAACTATGGCTACACCTTC.

The chain uses TRBV3-1 (or the pseudogene TRBV3-2) and TRBJ1-5; D is possibly TRBD1 (6 bases). Germline V CDR1 and CDR2: LGHDT, YNNKEL (reference sequence). V was shortened by 3 bases and J by 7 bases, with 10 bases between the two germline ends. The CDR3 has 13 residues. The CDR3 region has the DNA TGTGCCAGCAGCCAGATACAGGGACAGCCCCAGCATTTT. Protein: CASSQIQGQPQHF.

The chain is built from TRBV27 and TRBJ1-2, with TRBD1 matching over 7 bases. There are 14 residues in the CDR3. V was pared by 5 bases and J by 8 bases, with 11 bases of the junction left unmatched. Per the germline V gene, CDR1 is MNHEY and CDR2 is SMNVEV (reference sequence). Written as DNA, the CDR3 is TGTGCCAGCAGTCTGAGGGGGCATTCGGAGGGCTACACCTTC. Residues: CASSLRGHSEGYTF.

This chain uses TRBV28 with TRBJ1-1; D is uncertain. The CDR3 has 14 amino acids. Trimming removed 1 base from V and 0 bases from J, with 6 bases in between. Germline CDR1 and CDR2: MDHEN and SYDVKM. Here the CDR3 reads CASSLSSVNTEAFF. For the CDR3, the DNA is TGTGCCAGCAGTTTATCTAGTGTGAACACTGAAGCTTTCTTT.

The chain is built from TRBV7-8 and TRBJ1-3; D gene unclear. This CDR3 contains 13 residues. The V end was cut by 1 base, the J end by 3 bases, with 4 bases between. CDR1 is SGHVS and CDR2 is FQNEAQ in the germline V gene. The CDR3 loop reads CASSLVNGNTIYF. CDR3 DNA: TGTGCCAGCAGCTTAGTCAATGGAAACACCATATATTTT.

The chain links TRBV19 to TRBJ1-1; 9 bases line up with TRBD1. Per the germline V gene, CDR1 is LNHDA and CDR2 is SQIVND (reference sequence). This CDR3 has 15 residues. The trim removed 4 bases at V and 6 bases at J, leaving 9 bases unmatched. The CDR3 region is CASSRGQGGTAEAFF. The CDR3 DNA reads TGTGCCAGTAGTAGGGGACAGGGAGGGACTGCTGAAGCTTTCTTT.

This clone occurred once. The chain combines TRBV14 with TRBJ1-6, with D tentatively TRBD1 (6 bases). The CDR3 contains 16 residues. CDR1 and CDR2 (germline): SGHDN, FVKESK. V lost 0 bases and J lost 9, with 15 bases in between. CDR3 residues: CASSQDGGGVGSPLHF. In nucleotides, the CDR3 is TGTGCCAGCAGCCAAGATGGGGGGGGCGTCGGTTCACCCCTCCACTTT.

V and J are TRBV5-6 and TRBJ2-7, with 8 nucleotides matching TRBD1. The CDR3 contains 14 residues. From germline, CDR1 is SGHDT and CDR2 YYEEEE. V lost 3 bases and J lost 7; bases outside the gene matches: 9. This chain's CDR3 is CASSWGQVGGEQYF. DNA of the CDR3: TGTGCCAGCAGCTGGGGACAGGTCGGGGGAGAGCAGTACTTC.

This chain uses TRBV6-6 with TRBJ2-3, with 9 bases aligning to TRBD1. From germline, CDR1 is MNHNY and CDR2 SVGAGI (reference sequence). This CDR3 spans 16 amino acids. With 3 bases clipped from V and 4 bases from J, the junction kept 8 bases outside the gene matches. CDR3 sequence reads: CASSYGTGSGSDTQYF. The CDR3 bases are TGTGCCAGCAGTTATGGGACAGGGTCTGGGTCAGATACGCAGTATTTT.